This T cell receptor beta chain is drawn from a study of identical twins. Trimming removed 7 bases from V and 5 bases from J; junction bases left unmatched: 8. Germline V lookup: CDR1 SQVTM, CDR2 ANQGSEA. The CDR3 extends over 13 amino acids. TCRdb independently ran MiXCR on the 5' RACE reads; one entry per CDR3 protein. The profile shows 350,000 or so distinct CDR3 sequences, roughly 9% of them singletons. In this sample, this clonotype turned up a few times. This chain uses TRBV29-1 with TRBJ2-7; 10 bases are shared with TRBD1. This TCR derives from a woman aged 45-65 years in good health. The specimen sequenced was naive T cells sorted from blood. For the CDR3, the DNA is TGCAGCGGGAGGACAGGGGGAATGAACGAGCAGTACTTC. Amino acids: CSGRTGGMNEQYF.